The TCR beta chain described here comes from a study of blood T cell repertoires in COVID-19. Turning to the study itself: T cells, B-cell-depleted T cells, or PBMCs supplied cDNA or gDNA.

Recruitment covered 25 or so US areas and drew participants whose ages spanned about 18 to 100 years. Cohort placement rested on clinical history that participants reported themselves. CDR1 and CDR2 from the germline V gene are KGHDR and SFDVKD. V lost 5 bases and J lost 8, with 9 bases in between. The CDR3 contains 13 residues. Measured with immunoSEQ multiplex PCR; TCRdb has only the in-frame clones, and not every one. The sample lists some 290,000 clones; 85% to 95% were seen once. Sample: PBMCs or T cells enriched from blood (not recorded which). V and J are TRBV24-1 and TRBJ1-6; D perhaps matches TRBD1 (6 bases). The sequence was collected from a woman aged 25-40 years who had been exposed to COVID-19. CDR3: CATSVGADSPLHF. CDR3 sequence (DNA): TGTGCCACCAGTGTGGGGGCGGATTCACCCCTCCACTTT.